Listed below are T cell receptor beta chains from one sample, sequenced in a study of beta chain features in type 1 diabetes. Some clones are missing from TCRdb's copy, which holds only in-frame ones; the method was immunoSEQ multiplex PCR. The sample holds roughly 310,000 clones; approximately 11% are singletons and the top ten take under 0.02%. The sample was naive CD4+ T cells from blood. These receptors were taken from a woman in her thirties in good health. The CDR3 runs from the conserved cysteine through the conserved F or W. A D gene is named only where the DNA matches it firmly. Clone size is given for some rows only: seen once, a few or many times, or a class if the clone is expanded.

j_gene: TRBJ2-3; v_gene: TRBV9; abundance: -; d_gene: TRBD2; CDR3nt: TGTGCCAGCAGCGTAAGTCTAGCGGGGACTAGCACAGATACGCAGTATTTT; CDR3aa: CASSVSLAGTSTDTQYF
j_gene: TRBJ2-7; v_gene: TRBV11-2; abundance: -; d_gene: TRBD2; CDR3nt: TGTGCCAGCAGCCCAAGATGGAGCGGGGACTCCTACGAGCAGTACTTC; CDR3aa: CASSPRWSGDSYEQYF
j_gene: TRBJ2-7; v_gene: TRBV20-1; abundance: few; d_gene: -; CDR3nt: TGCAGTGCTAGAGGCCCCAGCGAGCAGTACTTC; CDR3aa: CSARGPSEQYF
j_gene: TRBJ2-7; v_gene: TRBV6-5; abundance: -; d_gene: -; CDR3nt: TGTGCCAGCAGTGGACAGTCCCACGAGCAGTACTTC; CDR3aa: CASSGQSHEQYF
j_gene: TRBJ1-5; v_gene: TRBV7-8; abundance: -; d_gene: -; CDR3nt: TGTGCCAGCAGCTCGACAAACAATCAGCCCCAGCATTTT; CDR3aa: CASSSTNNQPQHF
j_gene: TRBJ2-3; v_gene: TRBV13; abundance: -; d_gene: TRBD2; CDR3nt: TGTGCCAGCAGCTTAGCCGGGACTAGCGGACTCACAGATACGCAGTATTTT; CDR3aa: CASSLAGTSGLTDTQYF
j_gene: TRBJ2-3; v_gene: TRBV30; abundance: -; d_gene: TRBD2; CDR3nt: TGTGCCTGGAGTGTAGCTAGCGGGAAGAGTACGCAGTATTTT; CDR3aa: CAWSVASGKSTQYF
j_gene: TRBJ1-2; v_gene: TRBV29-1; abundance: -; d_gene: TRBD1; CDR3nt: TGCAGCGCCCTACCCCCCGGGACAGGGTCTGGCTACACCTTC; CDR3aa: CSALPPGTGSGYTF
j_gene: TRBJ2-3; v_gene: TRBV7-2; abundance: -; d_gene: TRBD2; CDR3nt: TGTGCCAGCAGCTTACGCCTAGCGGGAACAGATACGCAGTATTTT; CDR3aa: CASSLRLAGTDTQYF
j_gene: TRBJ2-2; v_gene: TRBV19; abundance: -; d_gene: -; CDR3nt: TGTGCCAGTAGTATCGAGTCGAACACCGGGGAGCTGTTTTTT; CDR3aa: CASSIESNTGELFF
j_gene: TRBJ2-1; v_gene: TRBV5-1; abundance: few; d_gene: TRBD2; CDR3nt: TGCGCCAGCAGCCGAGGACTAGCGGGACACAATGAGCAGTTCTTC; CDR3aa: CASSRGLAGHNEQFF
j_gene: TRBJ2-5; v_gene: TRBV18; abundance: few; d_gene: -; CDR3nt: TGTGCCAGCTCACCACCGGGTTCACTAGGAGGCGGCGAGACCCAGTACTTC; CDR3aa: CASSPPGSLGGGETQYF
j_gene: TRBJ1-1; v_gene: TRBV10-3; abundance: -; d_gene: TRBD1; CDR3nt: TGTGCCATCACCGGACAGGGACCCTCGATGAACACTGAAGCTTTCTTT; CDR3aa: CAITGQGPSMNTEAFF
j_gene: TRBJ2-3; v_gene: TRBV2; abundance: -; d_gene: TRBD1; CDR3nt: TGTGCCAGCAGGACCTTGGACAGGGGGCGCGCAGATACGCAGTATTTT; CDR3aa: CASRTLDRGRADTQYF
j_gene: TRBJ1-4; v_gene: TRBV7-9; abundance: -; d_gene: TRBD1; CDR3nt: TGTGCCAGCAGCTTCCTTAAGGGACAGTTGAATGAAAAACTGTTTTTT; CDR3aa: CASSFLKGQLNEKLFF
j_gene: TRBJ1-4; v_gene: TRBV28; abundance: -; d_gene: -; CDR3nt: TGTGCCAGCAGTAGCACAGGGTATAAGGTTGAAAAACTGTTTTTT; CDR3aa: CASSSTGYKVEKLFF
j_gene: TRBJ2-5; v_gene: TRBV14; abundance: few; d_gene: -; CDR3nt: TGTGCCAGCAGCCAATGGACAGTGGAGACCCAGTACTTC; CDR3aa: CASSQWTVETQYF
j_gene: TRBJ2-5; v_gene: TRBV5-1; abundance: -; d_gene: TRBD1; CDR3nt: TGCGCCAGCAGCCTTATGGGACAGAATCAAGAGACCCAGTACTTC; CDR3aa: CASSLMGQNQETQYF
j_gene: TRBJ2-7; v_gene: TRBV7-2; abundance: few; d_gene: TRBD2; CDR3nt: TGTGCCAGCAGCCGTTTAGCGGGAGAGGGCTACGAGCAGTACTTC; CDR3aa: CASSRLAGEGYEQYF
j_gene: TRBJ2-5; v_gene: TRBV28; abundance: -; d_gene: -; CDR3nt: TGTGCCAGCAGTAGGGGGGTCGGGACAGTACAAGAGACCCAGTACTTC; CDR3aa: CASSRGVGTVQETQYF
j_gene: TRBJ2-3; v_gene: TRBV29-1; abundance: few; d_gene: TRBD2; CDR3nt: TGCAGCGTGCTTTTGACTAGCGGGAGGCCCAGGACGCAGTATTTT; CDR3aa: CSVLLTSGRPRTQYF
j_gene: TRBJ2-3; v_gene: TRBV6-5; abundance: -; d_gene: -; CDR3nt: TGTGCCAGCAGTTACAGAGTAGCGGCGGATACGCAGTATTTT; CDR3aa: CASSYRVAADTQYF
j_gene: TRBJ2-7; v_gene: TRBV5-4; abundance: -; d_gene: -; CDR3nt: TGTGCCAGCAGCCCCATCGACCGTCTCGGGGAGCAGTACTTC; CDR3aa: CASSPIDRLGEQYF
j_gene: TRBJ1-1; v_gene: TRBV29-1; abundance: few; d_gene: TRBD1; CDR3nt: TGCAGCGTCCGGGGACAGGCGAACACTGAAGCTTTCTTT; CDR3aa: CSVRGQANTEAFF
j_gene: TRBJ2-3; v_gene: TRBV6-1; abundance: few; d_gene: -; CDR3nt: TGTGCCAGCAGTGAAGGACGGACTATCACAGATACGCAGTATTTT; CDR3aa: CASSEGRTITDTQYF
j_gene: TRBJ2-1; v_gene: TRBV7-2; abundance: few; d_gene: TRBD1; CDR3nt: TGTGCCAGCAGCTTAGATGTGACAGGGAAGACGAATGAGCAGTTCTTC; CDR3aa: CASSLDVTGKTNEQFF
j_gene: TRBJ2-7; v_gene: TRBV2; abundance: -; d_gene: -; CDR3nt: TGTGCCAGCAGTTATCAGGTTTCCTACGAGCAGTACTTC; CDR3aa: CASSYQVSYEQYF
j_gene: TRBJ1-4; v_gene: TRBV29-1; abundance: -; d_gene: -; CDR3nt: TGCAGCGTCGCCACTGAACCTGAGAATGAAAAACTGTTTTTT; CDR3aa: CSVATEPENEKLFF
j_gene: TRBJ1-5; v_gene: TRBV5-1; abundance: -; d_gene: TRBD1; CDR3nt: TGCGCCAGCAGCTTGAGTCCCGGACAGGGGCCAACGCCCCAGCATTTT; CDR3aa: CASSLSPGQGPTPQHF
j_gene: TRBJ2-2; v_gene: TRBV30; abundance: -; d_gene: -; CDR3nt: TGTGCCTGGACCGAAGGGGGGGGCGACACCGGGGAGCTGTTTTTT; CDR3aa: CAWTEGGGDTGELFF
j_gene: TRBJ2-3; v_gene: TRBV5-4; abundance: -; d_gene: -; CDR3nt: TGTGCCAGCAGCTTGGGACTAGACCCAGATACGCAGTATTTT; CDR3aa: CASSLGLDPDTQYF
j_gene: TRBJ2-7; v_gene: TRBV2; abundance: few; d_gene: TRBD2; CDR3nt: TGTGCCAGCATCAGGCGGGAGGGCCTTGGGGAGCAGTACTTC; CDR3aa: CASIRREGLGEQYF
j_gene: TRBJ2-1; v_gene: TRBV19; abundance: -; d_gene: -; CDR3nt: TGTGCCAGTAGTATAGAGGCAGGCTCCTACAATGAGCAGTTCTTC; CDR3aa: CASSIEAGSYNEQFF
j_gene: TRBJ2-7; v_gene: TRBV10-3; abundance: -; d_gene: -; CDR3nt: TGTGCCATCAGCACGCCCGGGAAGGCCTACGAGCAGTACTTC; CDR3aa: CAISTPGKAYEQYF
j_gene: TRBJ2-1; v_gene: TRBV9; abundance: -; d_gene: TRBD2; CDR3nt: TGTGCCAGCAGCAAAGGTACGGGGGAGGGCCATATCGATGAGCAGTTCTTC; CDR3aa: CASSKGTGEGHIDEQFF